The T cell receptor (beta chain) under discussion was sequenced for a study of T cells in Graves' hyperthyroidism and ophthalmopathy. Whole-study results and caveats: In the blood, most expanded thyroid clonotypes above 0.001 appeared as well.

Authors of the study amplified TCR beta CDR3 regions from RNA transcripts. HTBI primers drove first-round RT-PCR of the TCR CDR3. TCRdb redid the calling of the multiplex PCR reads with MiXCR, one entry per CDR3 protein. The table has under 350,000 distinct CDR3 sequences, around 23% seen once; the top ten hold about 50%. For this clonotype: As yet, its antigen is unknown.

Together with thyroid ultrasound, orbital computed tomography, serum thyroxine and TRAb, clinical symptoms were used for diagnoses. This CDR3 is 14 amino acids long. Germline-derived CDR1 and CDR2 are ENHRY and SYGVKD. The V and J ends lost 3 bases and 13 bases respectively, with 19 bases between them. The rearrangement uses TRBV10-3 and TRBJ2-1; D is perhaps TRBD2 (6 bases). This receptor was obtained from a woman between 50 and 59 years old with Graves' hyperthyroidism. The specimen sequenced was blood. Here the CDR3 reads CAISESALALDQFF. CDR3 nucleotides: TGTGCCATCAGTGAATCAGCACTAGCTCTAGACCAGTTCTTC.